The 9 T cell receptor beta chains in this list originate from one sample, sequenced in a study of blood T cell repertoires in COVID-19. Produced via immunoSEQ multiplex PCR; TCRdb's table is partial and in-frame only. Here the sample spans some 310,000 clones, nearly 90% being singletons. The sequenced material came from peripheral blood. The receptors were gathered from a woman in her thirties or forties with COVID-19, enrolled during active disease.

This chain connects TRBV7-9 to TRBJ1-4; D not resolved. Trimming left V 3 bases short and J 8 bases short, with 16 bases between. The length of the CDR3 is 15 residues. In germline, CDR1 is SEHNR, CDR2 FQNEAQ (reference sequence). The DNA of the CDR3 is TGTGCCAGCAGCTTTTCCGCCGGGGTAGGGGAAAAACTGTTTTTT. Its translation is CASSFSAGVGEKLFF.

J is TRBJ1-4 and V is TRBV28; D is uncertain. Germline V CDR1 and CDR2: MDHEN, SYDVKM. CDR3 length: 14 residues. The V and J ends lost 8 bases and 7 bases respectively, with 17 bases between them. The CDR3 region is CASLLGGGSEKLFF. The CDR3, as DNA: TGTGCCAGCCTTTTGGGCGGAGGGAGTGAAAAACTGTTTTTT.

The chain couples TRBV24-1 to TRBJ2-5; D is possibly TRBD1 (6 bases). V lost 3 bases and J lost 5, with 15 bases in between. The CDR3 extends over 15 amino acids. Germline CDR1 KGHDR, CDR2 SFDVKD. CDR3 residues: CATSDRGGWGETQYF. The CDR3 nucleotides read TGTGCCACCAGTGATCGTGGGGGCTGGGGGGAGACCCAGTACTTC.

The CDR3 reads CASSIVLDSDEQFF. The CDR3 region has the DNA TGTGCCAGTAGTATAGTACTAGATAGCGATGAGCAGTTCTTC. The gene calls are TRBV19 and TRBJ2-1, with D possibly TRBD2 on 5 matching bases. The germline V gene encodes CDR1 LNHDA and CDR2 SQIVND (reference sequence). Trimming took 1 base from V and 8 from J, leaving 12 bases between them. The CDR3 length is 14 residues.

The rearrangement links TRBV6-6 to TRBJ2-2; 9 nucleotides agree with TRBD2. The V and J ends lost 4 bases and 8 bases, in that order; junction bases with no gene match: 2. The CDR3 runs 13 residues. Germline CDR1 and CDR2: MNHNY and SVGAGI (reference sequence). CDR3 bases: TGTGCCAGCAGTTTGAGCGGGAGGGGGGAGCTGTTTTTT. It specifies CASSLSGRGELFF.

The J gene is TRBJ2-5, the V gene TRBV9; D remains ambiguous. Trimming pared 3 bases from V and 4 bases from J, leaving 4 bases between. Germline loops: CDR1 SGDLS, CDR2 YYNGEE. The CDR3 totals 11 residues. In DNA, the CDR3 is TGTGCCAGCAGCGCCGGAGAGACCCAGTACTTC. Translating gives CASSAGETQYF.

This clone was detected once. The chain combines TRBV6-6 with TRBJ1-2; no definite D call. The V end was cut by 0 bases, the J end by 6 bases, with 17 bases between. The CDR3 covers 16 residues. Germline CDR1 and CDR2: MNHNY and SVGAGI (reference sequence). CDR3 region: CASSYSRADTKHGYTF. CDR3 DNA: TGTGCCAGCAGTTACTCGAGGGCGGATACCAAGCATGGCTACACCTTC.

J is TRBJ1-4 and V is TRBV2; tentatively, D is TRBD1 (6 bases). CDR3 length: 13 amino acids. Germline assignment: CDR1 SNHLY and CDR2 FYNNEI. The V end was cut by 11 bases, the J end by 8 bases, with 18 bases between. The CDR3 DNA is TGTGCCGCCACAGGACAGCCACGGGAAAAACTGTTTTTT. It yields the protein CAATGQPREKLFF.

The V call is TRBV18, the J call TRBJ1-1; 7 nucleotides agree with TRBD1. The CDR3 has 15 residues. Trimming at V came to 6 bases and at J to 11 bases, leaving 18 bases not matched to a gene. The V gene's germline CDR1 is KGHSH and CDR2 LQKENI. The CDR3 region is CASSPADRDSPSAFF. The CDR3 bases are TGTGCCAGCTCGCCGGCCGATCGGGACAGCCCGTCGGCTTTCTTT.